This entry lists 10 T cell receptor beta chains sequenced from one sample in a study of metastatic and nonmetastatic thyroid tumors. Using MiXCR, TCRdb reanalyzed the PCR reads. The table has around 34,000 clones, roughly 15% seen once. All patients were treatment-naive before thyroid surgery. Input material: blood. All receptors come from a female donor with papillary thyroid cancer or a benign thyroid nodule (not recorded which). Some clones in this sample may be carry-over from other donors' samples.

In this sample, this clone turned up many times. The chain is built from TRBV2 and TRBJ2-2; D remains ambiguous. This CDR3 has 14 amino acids. V was pared by 5 bases and J by 5 bases, with 12 bases between. The V gene's germline CDR1 is SNHLY and CDR2 FYNNEI. The DNA for the CDR3 is TGTGCCAGCAGTAGGGAATTAGGGACCGGGGAGCTGTTTTTT. Its protein product is CASSRELGTGELFF.

This clone was counted ten times or more. The gene calls are TRBV6-4 and TRBJ2-1; 9 nucleotides agree with TRBD2. CDR3 size: 15 residues. CDR1 is MRHNA and CDR2 is SNTAGT in the germline V gene. V shed 5 bases, J shed 5 bases, and the junction held 7 bases outside the gene matches. The CDR3 DNA is TGTGCCAGCAGTTCAATAGCGGGAGCCAACAATGAGCAGTTCTTC. This codes for CASSSIAGANNEQFF.

This clone was seen ten or more times. J is TRBJ2-1 and V is TRBV5-1, with 7 bases identical to TRBD2. CDR1 and CDR2 (germline): SGHRS, YFSETQ. This CDR3 contains 15 residues. Trimming at V came to 4 bases and at J to 10 bases, leaving 14 bases not matched to a gene. In DNA form, the CDR3 reads TGCGCCAGCAGCAAGGAAGGCGGGAGTCAGGAAGAGCAGTTCTTC. Translating gives CASSKEGGSQEEQFF.

This clone has ten or more counts. This chain uses TRBV20-1 with TRBJ1-1, with D possibly matching TRBD1 (5 bases). Trimming cost V 0 bases and J 0 bases, with 11 bases left between them. CDR1 DFQATT and CDR2 SNEGSKA come from the germline V gene (reference sequence). The CDR3 contains 15 residues. The CDR3 DNA follows: TGCAGTGCTAGAGATCTTAACAGGATGAACACTGAAGCTTTCTTT. Translated: CSARDLNRMNTEAFF.

Concerning this clone: A clone one base away is much larger, so this may be a read error. The genes are TRBV6-2 or TRBV6-3 and TRBJ2-5, with 7 positions matching TRBD2. CDR1 MNHEY and CDR2 SVGEGT come from the germline V gene. The ends lost 1 base at V and 2 bases at J; junction bases unmatched: 4. The CDR3 covers 15 residues. CDR3 nucleotides: TGTGCCAGCAGTTACTTGGTGGGGGGGCAAGAGACCCAGTACTTC. Amino acid sequence: CASSYLVGGQETQYF.

V and J are TRBV10-2 and TRBJ2-7, with a possible D match to TRBD1 (5 bases). The V end lost 8 bases, the J end lost 3 bases, and 14 bases lay between the germline ends. CDR1 is WSHSY, CDR2 SAAADI, per germline. The CDR3 totals 13 residues. CDR3 nucleotide sequence: TGCGCCAGCCGGAGTGGGGCAAACTACGAGCAGTACTTC. Its protein product is CASRSGANYEQYF.

V usage is TRBV20-1 and J usage is TRBJ2-7; TRBD2 matches at 7 bases. Germline V gene data show CDR1 as DFQATT and CDR2 as SNEGSKA (reference sequence). The trim removed 2 bases at V and 7 bases at J, leaving 8 bases unmatched. This CDR3 comprises 13 residues. The CDR3 DNA follows: TGCAGTGCTAGATCCGCGGGAGTTCGAGAGCAGTACTTC. Protein sequence: CSARSAGVREQYF.

This clone was detected ten times or more. This sequence joins TRBV7-9 and TRBJ1-1; D gene unclear. V lost 6 bases, J lost 0 bases, and 2 bases lay in between. Germline lookup yields CDR1 SEHNR and CDR2 FQNEAQ (reference sequence). The CDR3 length is 11 residues. CDR3 sequence: CASRLNTEAFF. For the CDR3, the DNA is TGTGCCAGCAGATTGAACACTGAAGCTTTCTTT.

This clone has at least ten counts. Written as DNA, the CDR3 is TGTGCCAGCAGGCCCTGGACTGGGAAAGAGACCCAGTACTTC. The encoded protein is CASRPWTGKETQYF. The V gene is TRBV6-1, the J gene TRBJ2-5, with D perhaps TRBD2 (5 bases). Looked up from germline, CDR1 is MNHNS and CDR2 is SASEGT. The V gene lost 6 bases and the J gene lost 3 bases, with 14 bases spanning the gap. The CDR3 totals 14 residues.

This clone appeared many times. The J gene is TRBJ1-2, the V gene TRBV5-8; D unclear. The CDR3 is 15 amino acids. V gave up 0 bases and J gave up 6 bases, with 15 bases separating them. Germline loops: CDR1 SGHTS, CDR2 YDEGEE. CDR3: CASSLVGWKSNGYTF. CDR3 DNA: TGTGCCAGCAGCTTGGTAGGCTGGAAAAGCAATGGCTACACCTTC. Full variable domain (outside the CDR3, taken from reference TRBV5-8 and TRBJ1-2): EAGVTQSPTHLIKTRGQQATLRCSPISGHTSVYWYQQALGLGLQFLLWYDEGEERNRGNFPPRFSGRQFPNYSSELNVNALELEDSALYLCASSLVGWKSNGYTFGSGTRLTVV.